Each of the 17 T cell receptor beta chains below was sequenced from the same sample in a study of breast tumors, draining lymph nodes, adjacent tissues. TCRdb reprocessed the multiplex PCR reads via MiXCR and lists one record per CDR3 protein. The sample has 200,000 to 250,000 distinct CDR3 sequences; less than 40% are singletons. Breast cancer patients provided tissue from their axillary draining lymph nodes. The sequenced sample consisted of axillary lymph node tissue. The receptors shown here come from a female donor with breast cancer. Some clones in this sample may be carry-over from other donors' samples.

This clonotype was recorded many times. This CDR3 is CASSFGLPSGANVLTF. DNA of the CDR3: TGTGCCAGCAGTTTCGGACTTCCCTCTGGGGCCAACGTCCTGACTTTC. The chain is built from TRBV6-5 and TRBJ2-6; perhaps TRBD2 as D (5 bases). Germline values: CDR1 MNHEY, CDR2 SVGAGI. Trimming removed 4 bases from V and 0 bases from J, with 10 bases in between. The CDR3 has 16 amino acids.

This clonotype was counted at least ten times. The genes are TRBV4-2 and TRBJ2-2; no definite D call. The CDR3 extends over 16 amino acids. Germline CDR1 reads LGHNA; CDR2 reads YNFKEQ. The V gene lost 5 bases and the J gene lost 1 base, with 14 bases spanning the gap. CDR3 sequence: CASSSGATLNTGELFF. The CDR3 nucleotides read TGTGCCAGCAGCTCAGGCGCCACTCTGAACACCGGGGAGCTGTTTTTT.

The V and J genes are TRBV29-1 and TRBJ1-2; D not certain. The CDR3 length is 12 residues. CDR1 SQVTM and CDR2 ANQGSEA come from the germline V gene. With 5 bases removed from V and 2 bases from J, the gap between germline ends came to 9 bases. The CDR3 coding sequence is TGCAGCGTTACGACACGAAACTATGGCTACACCTTC. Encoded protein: CSVTTRNYGYTF.

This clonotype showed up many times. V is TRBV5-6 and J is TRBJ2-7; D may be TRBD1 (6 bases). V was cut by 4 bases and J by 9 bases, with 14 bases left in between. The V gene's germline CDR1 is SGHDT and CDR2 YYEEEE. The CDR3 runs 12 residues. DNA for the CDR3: TGTGCCAGCAGCGTAAACAGGGCGGGGCAGTACTTC. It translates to CASSVNRAGQYF.

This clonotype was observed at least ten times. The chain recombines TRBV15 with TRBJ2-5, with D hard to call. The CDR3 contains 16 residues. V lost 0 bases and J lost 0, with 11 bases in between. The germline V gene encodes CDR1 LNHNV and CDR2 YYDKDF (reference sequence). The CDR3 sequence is CATSRDESANQETQYF. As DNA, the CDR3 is TGTGCCACCAGCAGAGATGAATCGGCTAACCAAGAGACCCAGTACTTC.

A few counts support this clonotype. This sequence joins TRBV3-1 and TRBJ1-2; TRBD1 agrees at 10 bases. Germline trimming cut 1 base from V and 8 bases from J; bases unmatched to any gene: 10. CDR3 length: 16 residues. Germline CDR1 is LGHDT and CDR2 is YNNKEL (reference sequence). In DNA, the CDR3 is TGTGCCAGCAGCCAAGTTCGGGACAGGGGATCCCGCGGCTACACCTTC. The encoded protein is CASSQVRDRGSRGYTF.

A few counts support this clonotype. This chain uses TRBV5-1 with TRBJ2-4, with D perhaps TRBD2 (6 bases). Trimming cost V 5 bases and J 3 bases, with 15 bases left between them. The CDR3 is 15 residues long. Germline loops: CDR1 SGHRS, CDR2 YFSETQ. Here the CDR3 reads CASSRREWGKNIQYF. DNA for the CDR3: TGCGCCAGCAGTCGGCGGGAATGGGGCAAAAACATTCAGTACTTC.

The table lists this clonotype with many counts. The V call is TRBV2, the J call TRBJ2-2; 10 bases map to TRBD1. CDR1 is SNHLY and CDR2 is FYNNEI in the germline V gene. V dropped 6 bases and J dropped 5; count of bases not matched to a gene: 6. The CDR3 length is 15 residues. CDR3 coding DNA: TGTGCCAGCAGGGGACAGGGGCGCGGGACCGGGGAGCTGTTTTTT. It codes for CASRGQGRGTGELFF.

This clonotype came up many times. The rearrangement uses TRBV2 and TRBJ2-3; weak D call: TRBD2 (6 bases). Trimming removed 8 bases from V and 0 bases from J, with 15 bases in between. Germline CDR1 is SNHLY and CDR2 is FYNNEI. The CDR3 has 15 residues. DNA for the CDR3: TGTGCCAGCCCCAGAACGAGCGGGAGCACAGATACGCAGTATTTT. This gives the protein CASPRTSGSTDTQYF. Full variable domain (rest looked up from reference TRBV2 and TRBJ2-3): EPEVTQTPSHQVTQMGQEVILRCVPISNHLYFYWYRQILGQKVEFLVSFYNNEISEKSEIFDDQFSVERPDGSNFTLKIRSTKLEDSAMYFCASPRTSGSTDTQYFGPGTRLTVL.

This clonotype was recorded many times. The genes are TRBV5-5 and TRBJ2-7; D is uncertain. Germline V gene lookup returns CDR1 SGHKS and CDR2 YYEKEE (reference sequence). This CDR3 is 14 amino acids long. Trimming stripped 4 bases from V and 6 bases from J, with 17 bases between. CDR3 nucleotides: TGTGCCAGCAGCCCCAACGTGCAGAAGGGCGAGCAGTACTTC. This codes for CASSPNVQKGEQYF.

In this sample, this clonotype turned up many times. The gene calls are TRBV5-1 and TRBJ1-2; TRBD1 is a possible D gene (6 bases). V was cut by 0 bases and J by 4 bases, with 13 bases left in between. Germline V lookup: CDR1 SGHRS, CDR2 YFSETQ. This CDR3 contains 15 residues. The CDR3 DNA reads TGCGCCAGCAGCTTGGGGGACAACAAACCCTATGGCTACACCTTC. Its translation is CASSLGDNKPYGYTF.

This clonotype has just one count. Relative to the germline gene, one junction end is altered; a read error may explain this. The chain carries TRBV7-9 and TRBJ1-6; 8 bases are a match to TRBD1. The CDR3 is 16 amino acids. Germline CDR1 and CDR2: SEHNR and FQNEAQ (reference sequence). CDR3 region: CASSPNPLTGVSPPHF. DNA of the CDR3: TGCGCCAGCAGCCCAAACCCGTTGACAGGGGTTTCACCCCCCCACTTT. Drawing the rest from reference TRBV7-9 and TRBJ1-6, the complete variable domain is DTGVSQNPRHKITKRGQNVTFRCDPISEHNRLYWYRQTLGQGPEFLTYFQNEAQLEKSRLLSDRFSAERPKGSFSTLEIQRTEQGDSAMYLCASSPNPLTGVSPPHFGNGTRLTVT.

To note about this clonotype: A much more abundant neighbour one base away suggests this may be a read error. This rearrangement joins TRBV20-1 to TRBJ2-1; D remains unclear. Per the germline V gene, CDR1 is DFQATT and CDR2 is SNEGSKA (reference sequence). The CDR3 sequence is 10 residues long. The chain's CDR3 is CNAIDNEQFF. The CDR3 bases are TGCAATGCTATAGATAATGAGCAGTTCTTC.

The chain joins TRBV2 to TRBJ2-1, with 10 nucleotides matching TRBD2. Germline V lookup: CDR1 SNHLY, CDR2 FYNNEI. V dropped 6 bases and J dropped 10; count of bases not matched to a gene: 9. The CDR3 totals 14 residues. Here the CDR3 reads CASSPSGRGGEQFF. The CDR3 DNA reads TGTGCCAGCAGCCCCAGCGGGAGGGGCGGGGAGCAGTTCTTC.

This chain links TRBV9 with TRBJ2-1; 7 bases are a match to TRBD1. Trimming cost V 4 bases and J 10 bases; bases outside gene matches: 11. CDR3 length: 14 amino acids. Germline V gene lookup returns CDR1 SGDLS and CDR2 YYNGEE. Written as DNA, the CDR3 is TGTGCCAGCAGCTCCAATCCGGAACAGGGGGAGCAGTTCTTC. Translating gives CASSSNPEQGEQFF.

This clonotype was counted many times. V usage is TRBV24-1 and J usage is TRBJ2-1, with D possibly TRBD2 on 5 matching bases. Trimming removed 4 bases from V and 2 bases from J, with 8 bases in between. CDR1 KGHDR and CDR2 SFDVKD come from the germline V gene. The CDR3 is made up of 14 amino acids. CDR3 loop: CATSEYGAYNEQFF. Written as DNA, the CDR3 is TGTGCCACCAGTGAATACGGGGCCTACAATGAGCAGTTCTTC.

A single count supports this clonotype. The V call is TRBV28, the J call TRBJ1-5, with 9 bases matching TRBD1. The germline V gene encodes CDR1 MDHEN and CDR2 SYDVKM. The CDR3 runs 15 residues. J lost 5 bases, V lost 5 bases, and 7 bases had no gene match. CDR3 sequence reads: CASSPGTGSYQPQHF. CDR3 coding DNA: TGTGCCAGCAGTCCCGGGACAGGGAGTTATCAGCCCCAGCATTTT.